A single sample is the source of the 2 T cell receptor beta chains below, sequenced in a study of graft-versus-host responses after intestinal transplantation. The method was immunoSEQ multiplex PCR; TCRdb's version includes in-frame clones alone and lacks a portion of them. The sample lists 77,000 or so clones, 92% seen once, with around 0.69% in the top ten. Sequences were derived from PBMCs, sampled 98 days after intestinal transplantation. The receptors were sampled from a human patient who received an intestinal transplant, so some T cells may come from the graft donor.

This chain links TRBV6-1 with TRBJ2-5; D possibly corresponds to TRBD1 (6 bases). The V end was cut by 6 bases, the J end by 2 bases, with 13 bases between. In germline, CDR1 is MNHNS, CDR2 SASEGT. CDR3 length equals 14 residues. This CDR3 reads CASSDRSPQETQYF. The CDR3 bases are TGTGCCAGCAGCGACAGGAGCCCACAAGAGACCCAGTACTTC.

The gene calls are TRBV5-1 and TRBJ1-1; no clear D gene. The V end lost 1 base, the J end lost 0 bases, and 10 bases lay between the germline ends. Germline CDR1 SGHRS, CDR2 YFSETQ. The CDR3 covers 15 residues. CDR3: CASSLSRGMNTEAFF. CDR3 sequence (DNA): TGCGCCAGCAGCTTGTCCCGGGGAATGAACACTGAAGCTTTCTTT. The entire variable domain, with the rest obtained from reference TRBV5-1 and TRBJ1-1, is as follows: KAGVTQTPRYLIKTRGQQVTLSCSPISGHRSVSWYQQTPGQGLQFLFEYFSETQRNKGNFPGRFSGRQFSNSRSEMNVSTLELGDSALYLCASSLSRGMNTEAFFGQGTRLTVV.